This T cell receptor beta chain appears in the sequencing data of a study of OX40 agonist ivuxolimab in advanced cancers. Study at large: The patients got ivuxolimab, which is an agonistic anti-OX40 (CD134) antibody. One patient with hepatocellular carcinoma and two with cutaneous melanoma, three in all, had partial responses.

Of note for this clone: Antigen: not known.

Study-wide points: Low normalized T-cell clonal expansion was also seen in some nonresponders. Expanded clones were, on average, more numerous among CD8+ T cells than CD4+.

The CDR3 has 14 amino acids. Germline V gives CDR1 SGHTA, CDR2 FQGNSA. With 3 bases removed from V and 0 bases from J, the gap between germline ends came to 7 bases. Using immunoSEQ multiplex PCR, the repertoire was profiled, and TCRdb retains in-frame clones only, with some absent. The sample has 57,000 or so clones, under 95% seen once. The V and J genes are TRBV7-2 and TRBJ2-3, with no clear D. The sequences come from CD4+ or CD8+ T cells sorted from blood, collected in a trial of the OX40 agonist ivuxolimab. The TCR comes from an adult with an advanced solid tumor such as melanoma, head and neck, liver or kidney cancer. CDR3 DNA: TGTGCCAGCAGCTTTCACGGGAGCACAGATACGCAGTATTTT. It yields the protein CASSFHGSTDTQYF.